One and the same sample provided the 15 T cell receptor beta chains below, sequenced in a study of blood T cell repertoires in COVID-19. Measured with immunoSEQ multiplex PCR; TCRdb has only the in-frame clones, and not every one. Of about 280,000 clones in the sample, 75% to 90% were seen once. Sequenced: peripheral blood. The receptors were gathered from a woman aged 50 to 65 who had recovered from COVID-19.

The V gene is TRBV7-8, the J gene TRBJ2-6; 7 nucleotides line up with TRBD1. Germline V gene lookup returns CDR1 SGHVS and CDR2 FQNEAQ. CDR3 length: 17 amino acids. The V and J ends lost 4 bases and 2 bases, in that order; junction bases with no gene match: 8. The CDR3 sequence is CASSSNRGAPGANVLTF. DNA for the CDR3: TGTGCCAGCAGCTCGAACAGGGGCGCCCCTGGGGCCAACGTCCTGACTTTC.

V gene TRBV4-2 combines with J gene TRBJ2-5; possibly TRBD2 for D (6 bases). The CDR3 is 18 amino acids. Germline CDR1 is LGHNA and CDR2 is YNFKEQ. V shed 0 bases and J shed 5 bases, with 22 bases lying between them. In nucleotides, the CDR3 is TGTGCCAGCAGCCAAGACCTTCTGGCGGAGGGAACGGGGGAGACCCAGTACTTC. Protein product: CASSQDLLAEGTGETQYF.

The genes are TRBV4-1 and TRBJ2-1; 12 bases are a match to TRBD2. V was clipped by 4 bases and J by 9 bases; unmatched bases: 13. Germline-derived CDR1 and CDR2 are MGHRA and YSYEKL. The CDR3 runs 17 residues. The CDR3 DNA is TGCGCCAGCAGCCGCGGGACTAGCGGGCCCCCTGGGGGTGAGCAGTTCTTC. It is translated as CASSRGTSGPPGGEQFF.

J is TRBJ1-6 and V is TRBV19, with 7 nucleotides matching TRBD1. Germline assignment: CDR1 LNHDA and CDR2 SQIVND (reference sequence). V was clipped by 5 bases and J by 7 bases; unmatched bases: 5. CDR3 length: 14 amino acids. CDR3 amino acids: CASSFRDRNSPLHF. CDR3 DNA: TGTGCCAGTAGTTTCCGGGACAGAAATTCACCCCTCCACTTT.

The rearrangement links TRBV11-3 to TRBJ2-2; the D is unclear. Germline assignment: CDR1 SGHNT and CDR2 YENEEA. Trimming pared 0 bases from V and 7 bases from J, leaving 6 bases between. CDR3 size: 13 residues. In DNA form, the CDR3 reads TGTGCCAGCAGCTTAGACGGTGACGGGGAGCTGTTTTTT. This gives the protein CASSLDGDGELFF.

The rearrangement joins TRBV10-2 to TRBJ2-3; tentative D call: TRBD2 (5 bases). V shed 6 bases and J shed 8 bases, with 12 bases lying between them. The CDR3 extends over 12 amino acids. Germline lookup yields CDR1 WSHSY and CDR2 SAAADI. This CDR3 is CASSLRGITQYF. The CDR3 DNA reads as TGCGCCAGCAGCCTCCGGGGTATTACGCAGTATTTT.

Here the CDR3 reads CASSVGLYRETGVHEQFF. DNA of the CDR3: TGTGCCAGCAGCGTAGGCTTGTATCGGGAAACGGGGGTACATGAGCAGTTCTTC. The chain is built from TRBV9 and TRBJ2-1; D perhaps matches TRBD2 (6 bases). With 0 bases removed from V and 8 bases from J, the gap between germline ends came to 24 bases. CDR3 length: 18 amino acids. Germline V lookup: CDR1 SGDLS, CDR2 YYNGEE.

The table lists this clone with many counts. The chain has TRBV4-2 and TRBJ1-6; 9 bases fit TRBD1. This CDR3 spans 15 amino acids. CDR1 is LGHNA and CDR2 is YNFKEQ in the germline V gene. With 2 bases clipped from V and 6 bases from J, the junction kept 2 bases outside the gene matches. The CDR3 region has the DNA TGTGCCAGCAGCCAACAGGACAGGGGTAATTCACCCCTCCACTTT. It encodes CASSQQDRGNSPLHF.

The chain links TRBV10-3 to TRBJ2-7; D call uncertain. The V gene lost 0 bases and the J gene lost 7 bases, with 13 bases spanning the gap. The germline gives CDR1 ENHRY, CDR2 SYGVKD. CDR3 length equals 14 residues. The CDR3 sequence: CAISESGTVPEQYF. The CDR3 region has the DNA TGTGCCATCAGTGAGTCGGGCACGGTACCTGAGCAGTACTTC.

This rearrangement joins TRBV2 to TRBJ1-4; TRBD1 agrees at 9 bases. J lost 7 bases, V lost 7 bases, and 7 bases had no gene match. CDR1 and CDR2 from the germline V gene are SNHLY and FYNNEI. CDR3 length: 14 residues. For the CDR3, the DNA is TGTGCCAGCACCCAAAACAGGGGGCTTGAAAAACTGTTTTTT. Encoded protein: CASTQNRGLEKLFF. Looking up the rest from reference TRBV2 and TRBJ1-4 gives the full variable domain: EPEVTQTPSHQVTQMGQEVILRCVPISNHLYFYWYRQILGQKVEFLVSFYNNEISEKSEIFDDQFSVERPDGSNFTLKIRSTKLEDSAMYFCASTQNRGLEKLFFGSGTQLSVL.

CDR3 nucleotide sequence: TGTGCCAGCAGTTTCGGGGGTTATAGCAATCAGCCCCAGCATTTT. Its translation is CASSFGGYSNQPQHF. This chain uses TRBV27 with TRBJ1-5; D possibly corresponds to TRBD1 (5 bases). This CDR3 spans 15 amino acids. Germline V lookup: CDR1 MNHEY, CDR2 SMNVEV (reference sequence). V lost 3 bases, J lost 0 bases, and 9 bases lay in between.

This rearrangement joins TRBV28 to TRBJ1-2; D not resolved. CDR1 is MDHEN and CDR2 is SYDVKM in the germline V gene. The CDR3 loop spans 14 amino acids. Trimming removed 6 bases at V and 4 bases at J, with 15 bases between. CDR3 nucleotides: TGTGCCAGCAGAAACACCGGCGGGAGCTATGGCTACACCTTC. It translates to CASRNTGGSYGYTF.

V is TRBV19 and J is TRBJ1-3, with D possibly matching TRBD1 (6 bases). The length of the CDR3 is 14 residues. V was pared by 9 bases and J by 0 bases, with 12 bases between. From germline, CDR1 is LNHDA and CDR2 SQIVND (reference sequence). The chain's CDR3 is CASQTGSSGNTIYF. The CDR3 bases are TGTGCCAGCCAAACAGGGAGCTCTGGAAACACCATATATTTT. Full variable domain (missing parts from reference TRBV19 and TRBJ1-3): DGGITQSPKYLFRKEGQNVTLSCEQNLNHDAMYWYRQDPGQGLRLIYYSQIVNDFQKGDIAEGYSVSREKKESFPLTVTSAQKNPTAFYLCASQTGSSGNTIYFGEGSWLTVV.

This chain uses TRBV3-1 (or the pseudogene TRBV3-2) with TRBJ1-6, with D perhaps matching TRBD1 (6 bases). This CDR3 is 13 amino acids long. Germline V gene data show CDR1 as LGHDT and CDR2 as YNNKEL (reference sequence). V lost 1 base to trimming and J lost 10 bases, with 8 bases between them. CDR3 nucleotide sequence: TGTGCCAGCAGCCAAGGCAGGGGATCACCCCTCCACTTT. Translating it yields CASSQGRGSPLHF.

The J gene is TRBJ2-1, the V gene TRBV7-9; 7 positions match TRBD1. The J segment lost 1 base and the V segment lost 5 bases, leaving 5 bases of the junction unmatched. This CDR3 contains 15 residues. From germline, CDR1 is SEHNR and CDR2 FQNEAQ (reference sequence). The CDR3, as DNA: TGTGCCAGCAGCCACGGACAGGTGTCCTACAATGAGCAGTTCTTC. Translation gives CASSHGQVSYNEQFF. Based on the CDR3 plus reference TRBV7-9 and TRBJ2-1, the full variable domain is DTGVSQNPRHKITKRGQNVTFRCDPISEHNRLYWYRQTLGQGPEFLTYFQNEAQLEKSRLLSDRFSAERPKGSFSTLEIQRTEQGDSAMYLCASSHGQVSYNEQFFGPGTRLTVL.